What follows describes a single T cell receptor (beta chain). This sample stems from a study of blood T cell repertoires in COVID-19. Study details: The origin of the acute and convalescent COVID-19 samples was the United States, Italy and Spain. PBMCs, B-cell-depleted T cells, or T cells were the source of the cDNA or gDNA that made up the material.

As originally analysed: From reference gene primer amplification, estimates of nucleated cell counts were derived. Sequenced by immunoSEQ multiplex PCR; TCRdb stores in-frame clones only, minus some. The DNA was the basis for D and trimming; V, J and clone size are from that table. Among around 700,000 clones listed, around 89% were seen once. The CDR3 length is 14 residues. From germline, CDR1 is SSHAT and CDR2 FNYEAQ (reference sequence). V lost 5 bases, J lost 3 bases, and 13 bases lay in between. The V call is TRBV7-7, the J call TRBJ2-5; D might be TRBD2 (5 bases). The receptor comes from a woman between 18 and 29 years old with acute or convalescent COVID-19. Material for sequencing was peripheral blood. The CDR3 sequence: CASSPEGLEETQYF. Written as DNA, the CDR3 is TGTGCCAGCAGCCCCGAGGGATTGGAAGAGACCCAGTACTTC.